The sequence of this TCR beta chain was determined in a study of T cells in Graves' hyperthyroidism and ophthalmopathy. Study as a whole: Initial diagnosis, before any treatment, was when peripheral blood was collected. Broader study findings: Researchers found most expanded thyroid clonotypes above 0.001 in blood as well.

Amplification targeted TCR beta CDR3 regions from RNA transcripts. A first-round RT-PCR of the TCR CDR3 used the HTBI primer set. TCRdb itself ran the multiplex PCR reads through MiXCR, one entry per CDR3 protein. Of some 580,000 distinct CDR3 sequences in the sample, about 16% are singletons; the top ten hold more than 3%. For this clonotype: The antigen remains undetermined.

Orbital computed tomography and thyroid ultrasound, together with serum TRAb and thyroxine and clinical symptoms, were used for diagnoses. The CDR3 sequence is 15 residues long. Germline trimming cut 1 base from V and 9 bases from J; bases unmatched to any gene: 7. Per the germline V gene, CDR1 is SGHDT and CDR2 is YYEEEE. V usage is TRBV5-6 and J usage is TRBJ2-1, with 10 positions matching TRBD2. Source material: blood. This clonotype originated in a middle-aged woman with Graves' ophthalmopathy. CDR3: CASSLRNSGRLEQFF. CDR3 coding DNA: TGTGCCAGCAGCTTGAGGAATAGCGGGAGGCTTGAGCAGTTCTTC.